This T cell receptor beta chain is drawn from a study of beta chain features in type 1 diabetes. Study-level background: All samples together contributed about 100,000,000 sorted cells for examination. Notes on the study in general: PCR might pick shorter templates more often, in the same way for patients and controls. A definitive answer on HLA type influencing TCRB rearrangement was not reached here.

As every portion of the isolated RNA was reverse transcribed, the sequencing read expressed TCRB transcripts. The repertoire was sequenced with immunoSEQ multiplex PCR; TCRdb's copy has only in-frame clones and lacks some. Altogether 500,000 to 700,000 clones are present, about 14% being singletons, with the ten largest covering approximately 0.093%. This clone has more than one count but fewer than ten. Its target is not known. Each sorted fraction was over 95% pure. The CDR3 is 14 residues long. The V and J ends lost 8 bases and 3 bases, in that order; junction bases with no gene match: 7. Per germline, CDR1 SGHVS and CDR2 FQNEAQ.

The sample comprised naive CD4+ T cells from blood. This sequence joins TRBV7-8 and TRBJ2-3; 8 nucleotides align to TRBD2. The clonotype originates from a man between 18 and 29 years old in good health. The CDR3 sequence: CASGRTSRTDTQYF. The CDR3 region has the DNA TGTGCCAGCGGCCGGACTAGCAGGACAGATACGCAGTATTTT.